This T cell receptor (beta chain) was found in a study of T cells after yellow fever vaccination. V lost 1 base to trimming and J lost 1 base; unmatched junction nucleotides: 6. This CDR3 has 15 amino acids. The V gene's germline CDR1 is DFQATT and CDR2 SNEGSKA (reference sequence). Broader study findings: Most primary-vaccination clones reappeared after the booster (more than 95% CD4, more than 70% CD8).

This clonotype was observed a handful of times. The antigen is unknown. TCRdb redid the calling of the 5' RACE reads with MiXCR, one entry per CDR3 protein. There are 350,000 to 450,000 distinct CDR3 sequences in the sample; roughly a sixth occur only once, and 18% lies in the top ten. The material was PBMCs, obtained before the yellow fever booster vaccination. This chain connects TRBV20-1 to TRBJ2-7; 8 nucleotides align to TRBD2. This TCR was sampled from a man in his late teens or twenties who received the YFV17D yellow fever vaccine. CDR3 nucleotides: TGCAGTGCTAGAGCGAGGCTAGCGGGTTCCTACGAGCAGTACTTC. Translated, it gives CSARARLAGSYEQYF.